The following is a T cell receptor beta chain sequence with its context. No antigen is known for it. The data were produced by immunoSEQ multiplex PCR, yet TCRdb's version contains in-frame clones alone and is incomplete. The sample yields approximately 16,000 clones, roughly 80% seen once. This record belongs to a study of T cells after posttransplantation cyclophosphamide. Study-level points and caveats: Later blood repertoires were often dominated by clones from the donor CD8+ memory compartment. Skin or GI-infiltrating T cells shared few TRB sequences with blood.

Germline V lookup: CDR1 KGHSH, CDR2 LQKENI. V gave up 10 bases and J gave up 7 bases; unmatched junction bases: 20. The CDR3 totals 17 residues. Busulfan-fludarabine conditioning, marrow transplant, and cyclophosphamide on days +3 and +4 were administered. The gene calls are TRBV18 and TRBJ1-4; 8 bases are shared with TRBD1. The sequencing used CD8+ T cells sorted from PBMCs, collected 1,900 to 2,000 days after a stem cell transplant with posttransplant cyclophosphamide. The clonotype was recovered from a female patient aged 35 to 55 who received an allogeneic stem cell transplant from a related donor, was CMV-positive, and had no GVHD. Some T cells may be transferred from the graft donor. In DNA, the CDR3 is TGTGCCACTTCAAGAGGGGAGGGGACAGGCCTCGGTGAAAAACTGTTTTTT. The encoded protein is CATSRGEGTGLGEKLFF. The full variable domain, rest sourced from reference TRBV18 and TRBJ1-4, is NAGVMQNPRHLVRRRGQEARLRCSPMKGHSHVYWYRQLPEEGLKFMVYLQKENIIDESGMPKERFSAEFPKEGPSILRIQQVVRGDSAAYFCATSRGEGTGLGEKLFFGSGTQLSVL.